The sequence of this T cell receptor beta chain was determined in a study of blood T cell repertoires in COVID-19. Study overall: T cells, B-cell-depleted T cells, or PBMCs provided the cDNA or gDNA that served as material.

TCRdb keeps only in-frame clones here, not all; method: immunoSEQ multiplex PCR. This table has some 310,000 clones, 90% appearing once. CDR1 and CDR2 (germline): SGHNT, YYREEE (reference sequence). V lost 0 bases to trimming and J lost 5 bases; unmatched junction nucleotides: 7. The CDR3 covers 15 residues. The Seattle site enrolled patients during active infection and followed them longitudinally. The sequencing sample was made of peripheral blood. The chain combines TRBV5-4 with TRBJ2-5, with 7 bases matching TRBD1. The clonotype originates from a woman aged 35 to 49 with COVID-19, enrolled during active disease. The CDR3 DNA is TGTGCCAGCAGCTTGGCGGGACAGTATCAGGAGACCCAGTACTTC. Residues: CASSLAGQYQETQYF.